These 15 T cell receptor beta chains were sequenced from one sample in a study of blood T cell repertoires in COVID-19. This table comes from immunoSEQ multiplex PCR, and its TCRdb copy is limited to in-frame clones, with some not included. The table lists 230,000 or so clones, roughly 82% of them singletons, with 1.4% in the top ten. The sample taken for sequencing was peripheral blood. The receptors stem from a woman aged 40 to 50 who had recovered from COVID-19.

The rearrangement links TRBV9 to TRBJ1-1; a weak D match, TRBD1 (5 bases). The germline V and J ends were trimmed by 0 bases and 3 bases, with 6 bases remaining between them. CDR1 and CDR2 (germline): SGDLS, YYNGEE. This CDR3 comprises 13 residues. This chain's CDR3 is CASSVVGDTEAFF. CDR3 bases: TGTGCCAGCAGCGTAGTAGGGGACACTGAAGCTTTCTTT.

V is TRBV6-1 and J is TRBJ2-3; D unclear. V gave up 2 bases and J gave up 0 bases, with 3 bases separating them. Per the germline V gene, CDR1 is MNHNS and CDR2 is SASEGT. This CDR3 has 13 residues. The CDR3 here is CASSEYSTDTQYF. DNA of the CDR3: TGTGCCAGCAGTGAATATAGCACAGATACGCAGTATTTT.

This clone was counted only a few times. The genes are TRBV27 and TRBJ1-5; 9 bases are a match to TRBD1. There are 19 residues in the CDR3. CDR1 MNHEY and CDR2 SMNVEV come from the germline V gene (reference sequence). V gave up 6 bases and J gave up 0 bases; unmatched junction bases: 15. The CDR3 DNA sequence: TGTGCCAGCAGGAGCCAACCCGGGACAGGGTACGTTAGCAATCAGCCCCAGCATTTT. Its translation is CASRSQPGTGYVSNQPQHF.

This clone was counted a few times. This chain links TRBV7-6 with TRBJ2-7, with a possible D match to TRBD1 (5 bases). The CDR3 extends over 14 amino acids. The germline V gene encodes CDR1 SGHVS and CDR2 FNYEAQ. The V end lost 2 bases, the J end lost 5 bases, and 13 bases lay between the germline ends. CDR3 DNA: TGTGCCAGCAGCTTATCTGGGGCGAGAGACGAGCAGTACTTC. Translated: CASSLSGARDEQYF.

The chain links TRBV2 to TRBJ2-7, with D tentatively TRBD1 (8 bases). Trimming removed 5 bases from V and 5 bases from J, with 13 bases in between. The CDR3 contains 13 residues. Germline V gene lookup returns CDR1 SNHLY and CDR2 FYNNEI. The CDR3 loop is CASSNTGGDEQYF. CDR3 DNA: TGTGCCAGCAGTAATACAGGGGGGGACGAGCAGTACTTC.

J is TRBJ2-1 and V is TRBV6-4, with D possibly TRBD2 on 7 matching bases. The CDR3 contains 13 residues. The V end was cut by 2 bases, the J end by 12 bases, with 14 bases between. Germline V gene sequence: CDR1 MRHNA, CDR2 SNTAGT. The CDR3 sequence: CASSDGGGLVQFF. The CDR3 DNA is TGTGCCAGCAGTGACGGGGGGGGCTTAGTGCAGTTCTTC.

The genes are TRBV12-3 or TRBV12-4 and TRBJ1-2; 9 bases are a match to TRBD1. J lost 8 bases, V lost 7 bases, and 5 bases had no gene match. The CDR3 is made up of 12 amino acids. CDR3 sequence (DNA): TGTGCCAGCACCAGGGACAGGGCGGGCTACACCTTC. It specifies CASTRDRAGYTF.

With respect to this clone: This specimen includes other DNA sequences encoding the same CDR3. The genes are TRBV3-1 (or the pseudogene TRBV3-2) and TRBJ1-5, with D possibly being TRBD1 (6 bases). V lost 0 bases, J lost 6 bases, and 9 bases lay in between. The CDR3 sequence is 14 residues long. CDR1 LGHDT and CDR2 YNNKEL come from the germline V gene (reference sequence). The DNA for the CDR3 is TGTGCCAGCAGCCAAGAGTTAGGGGGTCAGCCCCAGCATTTT. This encodes CASSQELGGQPQHF.

This chain joins TRBV19 and TRBJ2-5; tentatively, D is TRBD1 (5 bases). Per the germline V gene, CDR1 is LNHDA and CDR2 is SQIVND (reference sequence). V gave up 2 bases and J gave up 5 bases, with 15 bases separating them. This CDR3 region has 15 residues. CDR3 DNA: TGTGCCAGTAGTATAACAGGTGGCTATTCGGAGACCCAGTACTTC. It yields the protein CASSITGGYSETQYF.

The count of this clone is one. This sequence joins TRBV19 and TRBJ2-1, with TRBD2 identical over 10 bases. Germline CDR1 is LNHDA and CDR2 is SQIVND (reference sequence). The V gene end was trimmed by 2 bases and the J gene end by 5 bases; junction bases not matched to a gene: 12. This CDR3 is 18 amino acids long. This chain's CDR3 is CASSIWSGGAGGDNEQFF. For the CDR3, the DNA is TGTGCCAGTAGTATATGGAGCGGCGGAGCGGGGGGGGACAATGAGCAGTTCTTC.

V is TRBV28 and J is TRBJ2-5; D is perhaps TRBD1 (6 bases). Germline V gene data show CDR1 as MDHEN and CDR2 as SYDVKM. This CDR3 contains 13 residues. V lost 7 bases, J lost 5 bases, and 14 bases lay in between. CDR3 sequence: CASIWSGEETQYF. In DNA form, the CDR3 reads TGTGCCAGCATTTGGTCAGGGGAGGAGACCCAGTACTTC.

This chain connects TRBV10-3 to TRBJ2-3, with 9 positions matching TRBD1. CDR3 length: 15 amino acids. V shed 11 bases, J shed 0 bases, and the junction held 9 bases outside the gene matches. From germline, CDR1 is ENHRY and CDR2 SYGVKD. CDR3 region: CAATTGGGSTDTQYF. CDR3 nucleotides: TGTGCCGCAACCACAGGGGGCGGTAGCACAGATACGCAGTATTTT.

The chain recombines TRBV5-6 with TRBJ2-1; TRBD1 agrees at 7 bases. J gave up 9 bases and V 2 bases, and 8 bases lay outside the gene matches. CDR3 length: 14 residues. Germline CDR1 is SGHDT and CDR2 is YYEEEE. CDR3 in amino acids: CASSFTDRSSEQFF. Here the CDR3 DNA reads TGTGCCAGCAGCTTCACGGACAGGAGCAGTGAGCAGTTCTTC.

This chain links TRBV11-2 with TRBJ1-1; TRBD1 might be the D (6 bases). V lost 5 bases and J 1 base, leaving 20 bases between the germline ends. The CDR3 sequence is 17 residues long. Germline assignment: CDR1 SGHAT and CDR2 FQNNGV. In DNA form, the CDR3 reads TGTGCCAGCAGCGCTCGAAAACAGGGTCTGGGGAACACTGAAGCTTTCTTT. This translates into CASSARKQGLGNTEAFF.

This sequence joins TRBV5-1 and TRBJ1-5; TRBD1 matches at 7 bases. The CDR3 is made up of 15 amino acids. Losses at the gene ends were 4 bases for V and 4 bases for J; bases not matched to a gene: 8. Germline lookup yields CDR1 SGHRS and CDR2 YFSETQ. This CDR3 is CASSVNPDRNQPQHF. CDR3 coding DNA: TGCGCCAGCAGCGTTAACCCGGACAGGAATCAGCCCCAGCATTTT.